Shown below are 29 T cell receptor beta chains from a single sample sequenced in a study of T cells after yellow fever vaccination. A single record per CDR3 protein comes from TCRdb applying MiXCR to the 5' RACE reads. The repertoire consists of under 400,000 distinct CDR3 sequences, with approximately 12% occurring once and the leading ten covering 3% to 4%. Here the sequenced sample was CD4+ T cells sorted from PBMCs, taken 15 days after the yellow fever booster vaccination. The origin of the receptors is a man in his late teens or twenties who received the YFV17D yellow fever vaccine.

This chain joins TRBV6-5 and TRBJ1-2, with D possibly being TRBD1 (6 bases). V lost 4 bases and J 7 bases, leaving 16 bases between the germline ends. The germline CDR1 and CDR2 sequences are MNHEY and SVGAGI. The CDR3 spans 14 residues. The DNA of the CDR3 is TGTGCCAGCAGTTCCCAGGGGCTAAGGGGTGGCTACACCTTC. Encoded protein: CASSSQGLRGGYTF.

This clonotype has a handful of counts. The V call is TRBV7-9, the J call TRBJ2-5, with 7 bases identical to TRBD1. Germline-derived CDR1 and CDR2 are SEHNR and FQNEAQ (reference sequence). The CDR3 has 16 amino acids. J was trimmed by 2 bases and V by 3 bases; bases with no gene match: 9. CDR3 in DNA: TGTGCCAGCAGCTTCAGGACAGGTCTGGGGCAAGAGACCCAGTACTTC. Protein product: CASSFRTGLGQETQYF. The variable domain in full, completed from reference TRBV7-9 and TRBJ2-5, reads DTGVSQNPRHKITKRGQNVTFRCDPISEHNRLYWYRQTLGQGPEFLTYFQNEAQLEKSRLLSDRFSAERPKGSFSTLEIQRTEQGDSAMYLCASSFRTGLGQETQYFGPGTRLLVL.

V and J are TRBV6-5 and TRBJ1-1; perhaps TRBD1 as D (6 bases). The V gene lost 2 bases and the J gene lost 4 bases, with 8 bases spanning the gap. Germline CDR1 is MNHEY and CDR2 is SVGAGI. The CDR3 runs 13 residues. The CDR3 coding sequence is TGTGCCAGCAGTTACACAGGGATCACTGAAGCTTTCTTT. Translation: CASSYTGITEAFF.

This clonotype turned up a few times. The chain couples TRBV4-3 to TRBJ2-7; 14 bases line up with TRBD2. This CDR3 contains 17 residues. Per germline, CDR1 LGHNA and CDR2 YSLEER. The junction had 2 bases not matched to a gene; V was cut back by 1 base and J by 0 bases. This chain's CDR3 is CASSQGLAGGSSYEQYF. The CDR3 nucleotides read TGCGCCAGCAGCCAAGGACTAGCGGGGGGGAGCTCCTACGAGCAGTACTTC.

This clonotype has a handful of counts. The rearrangement links TRBV20-1 to TRBJ1-6; 7 bases are shared with TRBD1. The length of the CDR3 is 14 residues. Germline V gene data show CDR1 as DFQATT and CDR2 as SNEGSKA (reference sequence). Trimming removed 3 bases from V and 9 bases from J; junction bases left unmatched: 8. DNA of the CDR3: TGCAGTGCTAGGATTACAGGGGATACTTCACCCCTCCACTTT. Amino acids: CSARITGDTSPLHF.

The V and J genes are TRBV5-1 and TRBJ2-1, with D tentatively TRBD1 (6 bases). Per the germline V gene, CDR1 is SGHRS and CDR2 is YFSETQ. Trimming stripped 2 bases from V and 6 bases from J, with 12 bases between. The CDR3 has 14 residues. CDR3 nucleotide sequence: TGCGCCAGCAGCTTCCGGGACAAAGGCAATGAGCAGTTCTTC. This encodes CASSFRDKGNEQFF.

This clonotype has more than one count but fewer than ten. This chain links TRBV20-1 with TRBJ2-2; possible D gene TRBD1, 6 bases. Germline V gene sequence: CDR1 DFQATT, CDR2 SNEGSKA (reference sequence). V was clipped by 4 bases and J by 0 bases, with 9 bases between them. The CDR3 spans 14 residues. The CDR3 DNA follows: TGCAGTGCTACCAGGACAGCGAACACCGGGGAGCTGTTTTTT. Its protein is CSATRTANTGELFF.

This clonotype was recorded a few times. The CDR3 loop is CAIRGDRVREKLFF. CDR3 DNA: TGTGCCATCAGAGGGGACAGGGTCAGAGAAAAACTGTTTTTT. The genes are TRBV10-3 and TRBJ1-4; 9 nucleotides agree with TRBD1. The germline V gene encodes CDR1 ENHRY and CDR2 SYGVKD. Trimming at V came to 6 bases and at J to 8 bases, leaving 7 bases not matched to a gene. The CDR3 contains 14 residues.

CDR3 in amino acids: CASSPGGLAGRETQYF. The CDR3 nucleotides read TGTGCCAGCAGCCCAGGAGGACTAGCGGGCAGAGAGACCCAGTACTTC. V usage is TRBV3-1 and J usage is TRBJ2-5, with 11 positions matching TRBD2. This CDR3 is 16 amino acids long. Unmatched junction bases numbered 8, after V lost 4 bases and J lost 4 bases. The germline V gene has CDR1 LGHDT and CDR2 YNNKEL (reference sequence).

This clonotype was seen more than once but under ten times. The chain employs TRBV20-1 and TRBJ2-3, with D maybe TRBD1 (6 bases). CDR1 DFQATT and CDR2 SNEGSKA come from the germline V gene (reference sequence). The CDR3 has 14 amino acids. V lost 5 bases to trimming and J lost 3 bases, with 15 bases between them. The chain's CDR3 is CSASKGVRTDTQYF. CDR3 DNA sequence: TGCAGTGCTTCTAAGGGGGTACGAACAGATACGCAGTATTTT.

The CDR3: CATSVGSSYEQFF. The CDR3 DNA reads TGTGCCACCAGTGTTGGCAGTTCGTATGAGCAGTTCTTC. The chain couples TRBV24-1 to TRBJ2-1; D not certain. The CDR3 extends over 13 amino acids. The V end was cut by 5 bases, the J end by 8 bases, with 12 bases between. The germline V gene has CDR1 KGHDR and CDR2 SFDVKD.

This clonotype was found a few times. V is TRBV6-6 and J is TRBJ1-5, with TRBD1 as a possible D gene (5 bases). The CDR3 extends over 14 amino acids. Looked up from germline, CDR1 is MNHNY and CDR2 is SVGAGI (reference sequence). Trimming shortened V by 0 bases and J by 2 bases, and 5 bases separated the two germline ends. CDR3 DNA: TGTGCCAGCAGTTACTCGACAGGCAATCAGCCCCAGCATTTT. Its translation: CASSYSTGNQPQHF.

The sample holds a few counts of this clonotype. The rearrangement uses TRBV5-1 and TRBJ1-2; the match to TRBD1 covers 7 bases. With V trimmed by 0 bases and J by 7 bases, 6 bases remained unmatched. Germline assignment: CDR1 SGHRS and CDR2 YFSETQ. The CDR3 has 14 residues. CDR3 bases: TGCGCCAGCAGCTTGGAAGGGGGCGCGGGTGGCTACACCTTC. Its translation: CASSLEGGAGGYTF.

This chain joins TRBV24-1 and TRBJ2-1; 9 positions agree with TRBD1. Trimming cost V 2 bases and J 5 bases; bases outside gene matches: 3. CDR1 and CDR2 (germline): KGHDR, SFDVKD. The CDR3 loop spans 15 amino acids. The CDR3 protein is CATSDYGTGNNEQFF. CDR3 coding DNA: TGTGCCACCAGTGATTATGGGACAGGGAACAATGAGCAGTTCTTC.

This clonotype was seen only a few times. In DNA form, the CDR3 reads TGCGCCAGCAAACTTGGACTCGCCGGGGGGGAGCTAAGAGAGACCCAGTACTTC. Amino acid sequence: CASKLGLAGGELRETQYF. This chain joins TRBV5-1 and TRBJ2-5, with TRBD2 matching 8 bases. V lost 6 bases and J lost 4; bases outside the gene matches: 20. The CDR3 consists of 18 residues. Germline V gene sequence: CDR1 SGHRS, CDR2 YFSETQ.

V is TRBV6-1 and J is TRBJ2-7; weak D call: TRBD1 (8 bases). The CDR3 is made up of 16 amino acids. V shed 5 bases and J shed 2 bases, with 19 bases lying between them. Germline V lookup: CDR1 MNHNS, CDR2 SASEGT. The CDR3 loop reads CASSSNTGGAPYEQYF. The CDR3 region has the DNA TGTGCCAGCAGTTCCAATACAGGGGGGGCTCCCTACGAGCAGTACTTC.

CDR3 coding DNA: TGTGCCATCAGTGAGCGGGGCGAGAATTCACCCCTCCACTTT. Translation: CAISERGENSPLHF. This rearrangement joins TRBV10-3 to TRBJ1-6, with a possible D match to TRBD1 (5 bases). Germline CDR1 reads ENHRY; CDR2 reads SYGVKD. Trimming stripped 2 bases from V and 7 bases from J, with 9 bases between. CDR3 length: 14 amino acids.

The rearrangement joins TRBV19 to TRBJ1-6; 7 bases match TRBD1. The germline V gene encodes CDR1 LNHDA and CDR2 SQIVND (reference sequence). Unmatched junction bases numbered 2, after V lost 8 bases and J lost 7 bases. The CDR3 is 12 residues long. CDR3 sequence reads: CASGGQNSPLHF. In nucleotides, the CDR3 is TGTGCCAGTGGGGGACAGAATTCACCCCTCCACTTT.

The chain joins TRBV6-5 to TRBJ1-2; maybe TRBD1 (5 bases). Germline lookup yields CDR1 MNHEY and CDR2 SVGAGI. V was shortened by 6 bases and J by 8 bases, with 13 bases between the two germline ends. CDR3 length: 12 residues. The chain's CDR3 is CASRTAENGYTF. CDR3 in DNA: TGTGCCAGCAGGACAGCGGAGAACGGCTACACCTTC.

Ten or more counts support this clonotype. This chain links TRBV7-2 with TRBJ2-7; D remains ambiguous. Germline V lookup: CDR1 SGHTA, CDR2 FQGNSA. The V end lost 8 bases, the J end lost 1 base, and 6 bases lay between the germline ends. CDR3 size: 11 residues. In DNA, the CDR3 is TGTGCCAGCGCTATTTCCTACGAGCAGTACTTC. This gives the protein CASAISYEQYF.

This clonotype was counted ten times or more. This chain connects TRBV5-1 to TRBJ2-1; D gene ambiguous. The CDR3 runs to 16 residues. Germline loops: CDR1 SGHRS, CDR2 YFSETQ. V lost 0 bases to trimming and J lost 0 bases, with 10 bases between them. Here the CDR3 reads CASSLGSSSSYNEQFF. The CDR3, as DNA: TGCGCCAGCAGCTTGGGATCCTCTTCCTCCTACAATGAGCAGTTCTTC.

This clonotype appeared many times. The rearrangement uses TRBV3-1 and TRBJ2-5, with D perhaps assigned TRBD1 or TRBD2 (6 bases each). The CDR3 is 15 residues long. Trimming removed 1 base from V and 1 base from J, with 10 bases in between. Per the germline V gene, CDR1 is LGHDT and CDR2 is YNNKEL (reference sequence). CDR3 sequence reads: CASSQATGAQETQYF. CDR3 DNA: TGTGCCAGCAGCCAAGCGACGGGGGCCCAAGAGACCCAGTACTTC.

CDR3 bases: TGTGCCAGCAGCAATAGGCCGGGAACCTACGAGCAGTACGTC. Translating it yields CASSNRPGTYEQYV. The chain uses TRBV11-2 and TRBJ2-7; a weak D match, TRBD2 (5 bases). CDR3 length: 14 residues. Trimming removed 5 bases at V and 2 bases at J, with 13 bases between. CDR1 SGHAT and CDR2 FQNNGV come from the germline V gene.

There are a few counts of this clonotype. The chain is built from TRBV6-1 and TRBJ1-1, with 9 bases that match TRBD1. The CDR3 is 15 residues long. The germline CDR1 and CDR2 sequences are MNHNS and SASEGT. Unmatched junction bases numbered 10, after V lost 5 bases and J lost 6 bases. CDR3 sequence reads: CASSSGTGMVAEAFF. The CDR3 DNA reads TGTGCCAGCAGTTCCGGGACAGGGATGGTCGCTGAAGCTTTCTTT.

This clonotype was seen many times. V usage is TRBV6-5 and J usage is TRBJ2-1, with 11 nucleotides matching TRBD1. From germline, CDR1 is MNHEY and CDR2 SVGAGI. The CDR3 is made up of 15 amino acids. The V segment lost 2 bases and the J segment 5 bases; nucleotides outside the gene matches: 2. CDR3 in DNA: TGTGCCAGCAGTTACACGGGACAGGGGGACAATGAGCAGTTCTTC. This translates into CASSYTGQGDNEQFF.

There are a few counts of this clonotype. The chain carries TRBV4-2 and TRBJ1-6; D is uncertain. From germline, CDR1 is LGHNA and CDR2 YNFKEQ. The germline V and J ends were trimmed by 1 base and 0 bases, with 10 bases remaining between them. CDR3 length: 17 residues. This CDR3 is CASSQGDPSSYNSPLHF. For the CDR3, the DNA is TGTGCCAGCAGCCAAGGCGATCCTAGCTCCTATAATTCACCCCTCCACTTT.

The chain links TRBV4-3 to TRBJ1-2, with 8 bases matching TRBD1. Germline trimming cut 1 base from V and 3 bases from J; bases unmatched to any gene: 4. In germline, CDR1 is LGHNA, CDR2 YSLEER. The CDR3 is 15 residues long. CDR3 protein: CASSQGTGWDYGYTF. The CDR3 DNA follows: TGCGCCAGCAGCCAAGGGACAGGGTGGGACTATGGCTACACCTTC.

This clonotype was seen more than once but under ten times. V and J are TRBV3-1 and TRBJ1-3; D uncertain. Germline V lookup: CDR1 LGHDT, CDR2 YNNKEL (reference sequence). Deletions cut 1 base from V and 7 bases from J, with 5 bases between. This CDR3 has 12 residues. CDR3 sequence: CASSQGLNTIYF. CDR3 coding DNA: TGTGCCAGCAGCCAAGGCCTCAACACCATATATTTT. Drawing the rest from reference TRBV3-1 and TRBJ1-3, the complete variable domain is DTAVSQTPKYLVTQMGNDKSIKCEQNLGHDTMYWYKQDSKKFLKIMFSYNNKELIINETVPNRFSPKSPDKAHLNLHINSLELGDSAVYFCASSQGLNTIYFGEGSWLTVV.

V is TRBV28 and J is TRBJ2-5; D might be TRBD2 (6 bases). The V gene lost 9 bases and the J gene lost 2 bases, with 13 bases spanning the gap. Germline loops: CDR1 MDHEN, CDR2 SYDVKM. CDR3 length: 13 amino acids. CDR3 sequence reads: CASSMGGQETQYF. In DNA form, the CDR3 reads TGTGCCAGTTCAATGGGGGGACAAGAGACCCAGTACTTC.